Shown below are 15 T cell receptor beta chains from a single sample sequenced in a study of siplizumab effects on memory and regulatory T cells. Clones were read by immunoSEQ multiplex PCR, and TCRdb kept only the in-frame ones, dropping some. Of 100,000 or so clones in the sample, about 93% were seen once. The source material was CD4+ T cells sorted from blood. These receptor sequences come from a human donor in good health.

The chain employs TRBV6-6 and TRBJ2-5; unclear D gene. Trimming shortened V by 0 bases and J by 2 bases, and 7 bases separated the two germline ends. The CDR3 sequence is 14 residues long. The germline V gene has CDR1 MNHNY and CDR2 SVGAGI (reference sequence). DNA for the CDR3: TGTGCCAGCAGTTACTCGAGTCTTCAAGAGACCCAGTACTTC. Its translation: CASSYSSLQETQYF.

The genes are TRBV18 and TRBJ2-3; D may be TRBD1 (6 bases). The CDR3 has 16 amino acids. V lost 2 bases, J lost 1 base, and 13 bases lay in between. CDR1 and CDR2 from the germline V gene are KGHSH and LQKENI. CDR3 bases: TGTGCCAGCTCACCATTTCCAGGGACACGCACAGATACGCAGTATTTT. This encodes CASSPFPGTRTDTQYF.

V gene TRBV7-8 combines with J gene TRBJ1-3; weak D call: TRBD1 (5 bases). The germline V gene has CDR1 SGHVS and CDR2 FQNEAQ. Trimming cost V 5 bases and J 3 bases, with 14 bases left between them. There are 15 residues in the CDR3. Here the CDR3 reads CASSLPGQGGNTIYF. The DNA for the CDR3 is TGTGCCAGCAGCCTACCCGGTCAGGGTGGAAACACCATATATTTT.

This chain joins TRBV5-5 and TRBJ2-1; no clear D gene. The germline V gene has CDR1 SGHKS and CDR2 YYEKEE (reference sequence). V was cut by 6 bases and J by 0 bases, with 16 bases left in between. This CDR3 contains 16 residues. CDR3 nucleotides: TGTGCCAGCAACCTTCGGCCGACAAGCTCCTACAATGAGCAGTTCTTC. It specifies CASNLRPTSSYNEQFF.

The CDR3 sequence is CASSPSRGTDTQYF. The CDR3 coding sequence is TGTGCCAGCAGCCCCAGTCGGGGCACAGATACGCAGTATTTT. V usage is TRBV5-4 and J usage is TRBJ2-3, with D unclear. V dropped 4 bases and J dropped 1 base, with 10 bases sitting between them. This CDR3 has 14 residues. Germline CDR1 and CDR2: SGHNT and YYREEE (reference sequence).

The J gene is TRBJ2-3, the V gene TRBV9; D is tentatively TRBD1 or TRBD2 (5 bases each). The V end was cut by 4 bases, the J end by 6 bases, with 18 bases between. CDR1 and CDR2 from the germline V gene are SGDLS and YYNGEE. This CDR3 contains 15 residues. In DNA form, the CDR3 reads TGTGCCAGCAGCCTACGGGACCGTGATTACGATACGCAGTATTTT. Translating it yields CASSLRDRDYDTQYF.

This chain joins TRBV4-1 and TRBJ2-2; TRBD2 aligns across 14 bases. From germline, CDR1 is MGHRA and CDR2 YSYEKL. This CDR3 is 19 amino acids long. Trimming removed 0 bases from V and 7 bases from J; junction bases left unmatched: 10. The CDR3 reads CASSQDPTSGRALGGELFF. In DNA, the CDR3 is TGCGCCAGCAGCCAAGACCCGACTAGCGGGAGGGCCCTGGGCGGGGAGCTGTTTTTT.

This clone was recorded only once. The junction and the germline gene differ at one end; a read error may be behind it. This chain uses TRBV4-1 with TRBJ2-7; TRBD2 agrees at 9 bases. The CDR3 is made up of 13 amino acids. Per germline, CDR1 MGHRA and CDR2 YSYEKL. The CDR3 reads CTSSSEREEEQYF. CDR3 in DNA: TGCACCAGCAGCTCTGAGCGGGAGGAGGAGCAGTACTTC.

This rearrangement joins TRBV18 to TRBJ2-5, with TRBD2 matching over 7 bases. V dropped 4 bases and J dropped 5; count of bases not matched to a gene: 10. Germline V gene lookup returns CDR1 KGHSH and CDR2 LQKENI. The CDR3 covers 15 residues. In DNA, the CDR3 is TGTGCCAGCTCACACGACAGAACCGGGGGGGAGACCCAGTACTTC. It translates to CASSHDRTGGETQYF.

The CDR3 bases are TGTGCTAGTGGGCGGTATGGGGTCGAAGGAGCTTTCTTT. It specifies CASGRYGVEGAFF. The gene calls are TRBV12-5 and TRBJ1-1; D is unresolved. Germline loops: CDR1 LGHNT, CDR2 FRNRAP. This CDR3 has 13 amino acids. Trimming removed 6 bases at V and 10 bases at J, with 18 bases between.

The gene calls are TRBV10-3 and TRBJ2-7; 16 bases map to TRBD2. Trimming at V came to 5 bases and at J to 9 bases, leaving 13 bases not matched to a gene. This CDR3 contains 17 residues. Germline V gene data show CDR1 as ENHRY and CDR2 as SYGVKD. Written as DNA, the CDR3 is TGTGCCATCAGTCCCGGGACTAGCGGGAGGGTTGGTTCCGCGCAGTACTTC. This encodes CAISPGTSGRVGSAQYF.

This chain joins TRBV27 and TRBJ2-6, with a weak D call TRBD2 (7 bases). Trimming pared 0 bases from V and 2 bases from J, leaving 14 bases between. The CDR3 contains 18 residues. CDR1 MNHEY and CDR2 SMNVEV come from the germline V gene (reference sequence). The chain's CDR3 is CASSLSFTGGPGANVLTF. The DNA of the CDR3 is TGTGCCAGCAGTTTATCCTTCACGGGGGGCCCTGGGGCCAACGTCCTGACTTTC.

The chain combines TRBV6-6 with TRBJ2-5; D uncertain. The CDR3 has 13 residues. The germline V gene encodes CDR1 MNHNY and CDR2 SVGAGI (reference sequence). V lost 2 bases and J 5 bases, leaving 9 bases between the germline ends. CDR3 protein: CASSYTRRETQYF. The CDR3 DNA follows: TGTGCCAGCAGTTACACCAGGCGGGAGACCCAGTACTTC.

This rearrangement joins TRBV11-2 to TRBJ2-1; D not certain. Trimming shortened V by 2 bases and J by 0 bases, and 8 bases separated the two germline ends. Germline-derived CDR1 and CDR2 are SGHAT and FQNNGV. This CDR3 has 15 residues. In nucleotides, the CDR3 is TGTGCCAGCAGCTTAACCCTTAGCTCCTACAATGAGCAGTTCTTC. Protein sequence: CASSLTLSSYNEQFF.

This clone turned up a few times. The V gene is TRBV2, the J gene TRBJ1-1; D call uncertain. Germline loops: CDR1 SNHLY, CDR2 FYNNEI. This CDR3 is built from 12 residues. V was cut by 11 bases and J by 1 base, with 11 bases left in between. The CDR3 region has the DNA TGTGCCGCGGGCTGGGGGAACACTGAAGCTTTCTTT. It is translated as CAAGWGNTEAFF.